This T cell receptor (beta chain) was identified in a study of blood T cell repertoires in COVID-19. At the level of the study: From the United States, Italy and Spain came samples of acute and convalescent COVID-19. T cells, B-cell-depleted T cells, or PBMCs supplied cDNA or gDNA.

Between the trimmed V and J ends, which lost 5 bases and 10 bases, there was a span of 12 bases. Germline V gene lookup returns CDR1 SGHTA and CDR2 FQGNSA. This CDR3 contains 12 residues. Under the authors' procedure: Reference gene primers were amplified, and this amplification served to estimate nucleated cell counts. Here immunoSEQ multiplex PCR was the method, and the copy in TCRdb shows in-frame clones only, minus some. V and J calls plus clone size are reproduced from that table; the DNA served to infer D and trimming. The table shows about 480,000 clones, with about 89% occurring only once. The TCR sequence derives from a woman aged 25 to 39 with acute or convalescent COVID-19. Sequencing was performed on peripheral blood. V gene TRBV7-2 combines with J gene TRBJ2-1; the D is unclear. CDR3 residues: CASSRSEVEQFF. For the CDR3, the DNA is TGTGCCAGCAGCCGATCCGAGGTGGAGCAGTTCTTC.